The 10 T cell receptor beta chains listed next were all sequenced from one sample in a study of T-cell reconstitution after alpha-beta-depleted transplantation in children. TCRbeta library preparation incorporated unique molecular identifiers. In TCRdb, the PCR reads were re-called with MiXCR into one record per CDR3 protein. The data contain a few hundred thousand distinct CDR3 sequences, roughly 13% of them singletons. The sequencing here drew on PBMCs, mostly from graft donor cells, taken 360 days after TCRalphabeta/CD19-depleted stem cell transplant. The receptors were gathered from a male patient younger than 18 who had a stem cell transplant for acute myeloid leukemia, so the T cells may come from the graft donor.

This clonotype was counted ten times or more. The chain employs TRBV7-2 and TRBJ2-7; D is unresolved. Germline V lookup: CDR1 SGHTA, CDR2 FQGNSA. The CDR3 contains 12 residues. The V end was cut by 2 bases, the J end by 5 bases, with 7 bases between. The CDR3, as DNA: TGTGCCAGCAGCTTAAGTTATCACGAGCAGTACTTC. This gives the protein CASSLSYHEQYF.

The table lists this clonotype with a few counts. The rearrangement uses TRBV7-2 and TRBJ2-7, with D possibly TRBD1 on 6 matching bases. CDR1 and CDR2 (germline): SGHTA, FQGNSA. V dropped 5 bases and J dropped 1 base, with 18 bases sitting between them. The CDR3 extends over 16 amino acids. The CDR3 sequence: CASSPGQPTLSYEQYF. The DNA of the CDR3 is TGTGCCAGCAGCCCTGGACAGCCGACACTTTCCTACGAGCAGTACTTC.

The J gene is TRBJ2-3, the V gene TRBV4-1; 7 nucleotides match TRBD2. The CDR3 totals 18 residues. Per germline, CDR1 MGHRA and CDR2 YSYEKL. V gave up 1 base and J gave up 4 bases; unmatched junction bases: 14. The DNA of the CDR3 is TGCGCCAGCAGCCAAGTAATACGGGTAGCGGGCGAGCCAGATACGCAGTATTTT. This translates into CASSQVIRVAGEPDTQYF.

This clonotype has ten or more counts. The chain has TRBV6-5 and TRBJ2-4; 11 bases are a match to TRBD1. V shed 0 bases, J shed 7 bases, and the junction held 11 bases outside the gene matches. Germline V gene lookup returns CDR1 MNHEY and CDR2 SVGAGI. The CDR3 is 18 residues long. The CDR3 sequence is CASSYSTLDRGQNNIQYF. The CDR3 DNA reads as TGTGCCAGCAGTTACTCGACGTTGGACAGGGGGCAGAATAACATTCAGTACTTC.

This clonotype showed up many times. The CDR3 loop is CASSPPSLYQETQYF. In DNA, the CDR3 is TGTGCCAGCAGCCCCCCCAGCCTATACCAAGAGACCCAGTACTTC. The chain joins TRBV28 to TRBJ2-5, with D unresolved. V gave up 6 bases and J gave up 0 bases, with 14 bases separating them. The germline V gene has CDR1 MDHEN and CDR2 SYDVKM. The CDR3 length is 15 residues.

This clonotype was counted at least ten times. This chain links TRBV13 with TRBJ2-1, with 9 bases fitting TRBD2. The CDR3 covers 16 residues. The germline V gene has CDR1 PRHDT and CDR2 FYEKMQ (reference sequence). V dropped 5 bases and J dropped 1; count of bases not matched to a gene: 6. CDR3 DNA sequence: TGTGCCAGCAGCCGTAGCGGGAGAGGTTCCTACAATGAGCAGTTCTTC. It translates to CASSRSGRGSYNEQFF. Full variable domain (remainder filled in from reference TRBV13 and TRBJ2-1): AAGVIQSPRHLIKEKRETATLKCYPIPRHDTVYWYQQGPGQDPQFLISFYEKMQSDKGSIPDRFSAQQFSDYHSELNMSSLELGDSALYFCASSRSGRGSYNEQFFGPGTRLTVL.

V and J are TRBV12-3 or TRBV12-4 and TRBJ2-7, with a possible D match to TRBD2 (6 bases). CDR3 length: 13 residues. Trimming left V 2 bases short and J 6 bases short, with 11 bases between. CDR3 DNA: TGTGCCAGCAGTTTAATCGGGCGGGGCGAGCAGTACTTC. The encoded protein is CASSLIGRGEQYF.

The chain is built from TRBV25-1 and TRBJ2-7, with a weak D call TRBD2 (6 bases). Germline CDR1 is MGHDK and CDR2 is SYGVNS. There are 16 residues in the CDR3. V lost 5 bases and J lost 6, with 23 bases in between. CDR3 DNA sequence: TGTGCCAGCAGTCCCTCGTGGGGGGTGAGTGGGCTCGAGCAGTACTTC. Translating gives CASSPSWGVSGLEQYF.

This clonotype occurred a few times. CDR3 in amino acids: CASSVDWQGNYEQYF. CDR3 in DNA: TGTGCCAGCAGCGTAGATTGGCAGGGGAACTACGAGCAGTACTTC. V usage is TRBV9 and J usage is TRBJ2-7, with D possibly TRBD1 on 6 matching bases. The CDR3 loop spans 15 amino acids. The V end lost 0 bases, the J end lost 3 bases, and 13 bases lay between the germline ends. Germline assignment: CDR1 SGDLS and CDR2 YYNGEE.

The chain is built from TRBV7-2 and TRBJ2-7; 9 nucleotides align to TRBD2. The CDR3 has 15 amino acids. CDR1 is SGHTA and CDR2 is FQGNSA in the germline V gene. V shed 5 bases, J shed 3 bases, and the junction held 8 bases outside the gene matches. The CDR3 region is CASSQVLAGFYEQYF. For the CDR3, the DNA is TGTGCCAGCAGCCAAGTACTAGCGGGCTTCTACGAGCAGTACTTC. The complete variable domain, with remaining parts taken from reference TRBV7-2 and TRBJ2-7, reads GAGVSQSPSNKVTEKGKDVELRCDPISGHTALYWYRQSLGQGLEFLIYFQGNSAPDKSGLPSDRFSAERTGGSVSTLTIQRTQQEDSAVYLCASSQVLAGFYEQYFGPGTRLTVT.